This TCR beta chain was sequenced during a study of human T cells and chemical hapten exposure. On the study more broadly: Patch tests put 0.01% DPC on the upper back, and the results were checked at 6 days.

Time point meaning: patch test 1, 2 weeks after DPC sensitization. Treatment indicated: therapeutic diphenylcyclopropenone sensitization with weekly scalp DPC. Donors, patients with alopecia ranging from 18 to 70 years old and judged suitable for DPC, provided samples. This CDR3 comprises 15 residues. Germline V gives CDR1 MNHEY, CDR2 SVGEGT. Trimming took 2 bases from V and 8 from J, leaving 15 bases between them. This clonotype was observed a few times. In the library, unique molecular identifiers were attached to individual cDNA molecules. TCRdb re-derived calls from the RACE reads in MiXCR, one entry per CDR3 protein. The sample lists fewer than 200,000 distinct CDR3 sequences; more than 20% were seen once.

This chain uses TRBV6-2 or TRBV6-3 with TRBJ1-4, with D uncertain. Sequencing was performed on whole blood, taken in connection with sensitization to the hapten diphenylcyclopropenone (DPC). The TCR originated in a woman in her forties or fifties with alopecia areata. Some clones in this sample may be carry-over from other donors' samples. CDR3 in amino acids: CASSYRSQSYEKLFF. CDR3 nucleotides: TGTGCCAGCAGTTACCGGAGCCAATCTTACGAAAAACTGTTTTTT.